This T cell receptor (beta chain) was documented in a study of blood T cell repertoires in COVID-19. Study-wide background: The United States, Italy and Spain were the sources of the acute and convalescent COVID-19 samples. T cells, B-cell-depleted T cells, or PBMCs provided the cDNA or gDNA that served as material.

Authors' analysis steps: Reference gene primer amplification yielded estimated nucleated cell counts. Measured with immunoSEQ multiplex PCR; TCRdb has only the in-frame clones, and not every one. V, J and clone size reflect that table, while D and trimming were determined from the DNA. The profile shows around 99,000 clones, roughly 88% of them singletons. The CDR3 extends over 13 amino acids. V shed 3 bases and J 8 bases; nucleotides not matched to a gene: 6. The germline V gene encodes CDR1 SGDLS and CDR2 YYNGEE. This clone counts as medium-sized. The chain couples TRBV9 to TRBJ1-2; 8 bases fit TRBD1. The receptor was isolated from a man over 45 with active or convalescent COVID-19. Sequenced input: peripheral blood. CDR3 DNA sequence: TGTGCCAGCAGCGCGGGGGACAGGCAGGGCTACACCTTC. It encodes CASSAGDRQGYTF.